Listed here are 5 T cell receptor beta chains from one sample, sequenced in a study of cytomegalovirus exposure and HLA in healthy donors. PCR primers comprised 60 Vbeta and 13 Jbeta primers. The data were produced by immunoSEQ multiplex PCR, yet TCRdb's version contains in-frame clones alone and is incomplete. The sample lists about 110,000 clones, approximately 82% occurring once. Sequenced sample: PBMCs. The source is a man aged 35 to 55 in good health and CMV-seronegative.

The CDR3 region has the DNA TGTGCCAGCAGGGCAGGGCTTTCCTACGAGCAGTACTTC. It yields the protein CASRAGLSYEQYF. The chain employs TRBV27 and TRBJ2-7, with TRBD1 as a possible D gene (5 bases). Germline V gene sequence: CDR1 MNHEY, CDR2 SMNVEV (reference sequence). The CDR3 is 13 amino acids. The V end lost 6 bases, the J end lost 1 base, and 10 bases lay between the germline ends.

This clone was detected only once. The chain joins TRBV27 to TRBJ2-3, with D uncertain. Germline CDR1 reads MNHEY; CDR2 reads SMNVEV (reference sequence). V dropped 7 bases and J dropped 4 bases, with 12 bases sitting between them. This CDR3 has 13 residues. The CDR3 loop reads CASMRQTPDTQYF. CDR3 bases: TGTGCCAGCATGAGGCAAACCCCAGATACGCAGTATTTT.

The chain links TRBV7-2 to TRBJ1-1; no firm D call. Germline loops: CDR1 SGHTA, CDR2 FQGNSA. The CDR3 has 14 residues. Trimming stripped 2 bases from V and 4 bases from J, with 11 bases between. The CDR3 region is CASSLSLGVTEAFF. The CDR3 DNA reads TGTGCCAGCAGCTTAAGTCTCGGGGTCACTGAAGCTTTCTTT.

V gene TRBV2 combines with J gene TRBJ2-5; TRBD2 might be the D (5 bases). CDR1 SNHLY and CDR2 FYNNEI come from the germline V gene. V was shortened by 6 bases and J by 4 bases, with 9 bases between the two germline ends. This CDR3 is 12 amino acids long. In nucleotides, the CDR3 is TGTGCCAGCAGGTTGGGGAGAGAGACCCAGTACTTC. Residues: CASRLGRETQYF. The full variable domain, completed using reference TRBV2 and TRBJ2-5, is EPEVTQTPSHQVTQMGQEVILRCVPISNHLYFYWYRQILGQKVEFLVSFYNNEISEKSEIFDDQFSVERPDGSNFTLKIRSTKLEDSAMYFCASRLGRETQYFGPGTRLLVL.

J is TRBJ1-1 and V is TRBV14; no firm D call. Germline loops: CDR1 SGHDN, CDR2 FVKESK. The CDR3 consists of 12 residues. Deletions cut 1 base from V and 8 bases from J, with 8 bases between. In DNA, the CDR3 is TGTGCCAGCAGCCAAGGCAACCTAGAAGCTTTCTTT. Translated, it gives CASSQGNLEAFF.